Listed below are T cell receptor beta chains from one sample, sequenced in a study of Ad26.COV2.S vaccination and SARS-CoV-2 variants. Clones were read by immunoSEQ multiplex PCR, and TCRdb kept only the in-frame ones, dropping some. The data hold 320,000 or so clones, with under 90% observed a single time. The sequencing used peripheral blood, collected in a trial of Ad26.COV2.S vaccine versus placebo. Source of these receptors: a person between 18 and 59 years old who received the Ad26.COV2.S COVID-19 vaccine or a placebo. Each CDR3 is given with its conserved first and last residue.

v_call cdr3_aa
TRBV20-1 CSASVRRGINEQFF
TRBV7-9 CASSRAGGETDTQYF
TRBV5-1 CASSWGDRRENSPLHF
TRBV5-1 CARGTSGGEQFF
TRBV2 CASSTRGGNTGELFF
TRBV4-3 CASSQDGWQSNEQFF
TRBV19 CASGDIASTGANVLTF
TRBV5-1 CASSLSGPGQNAPYEQYF
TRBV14 CASSSDNYNSPLHF
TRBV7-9 CASSSSRGQGNYGYTF
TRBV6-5 CASSQGGGRSYEQYF
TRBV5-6 CASSLAGTFMGEAFF
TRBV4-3 CASSQERSNYGYTF
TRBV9 CASSLGLAGGSGTDTQYF
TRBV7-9 CASSLTGNTGELFF
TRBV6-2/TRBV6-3 CASSYVSPGYEQFF
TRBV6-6 CASSTADTQYF
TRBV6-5 CASSYTGTAYEQYF
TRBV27 CASSRGDTIYGYTF